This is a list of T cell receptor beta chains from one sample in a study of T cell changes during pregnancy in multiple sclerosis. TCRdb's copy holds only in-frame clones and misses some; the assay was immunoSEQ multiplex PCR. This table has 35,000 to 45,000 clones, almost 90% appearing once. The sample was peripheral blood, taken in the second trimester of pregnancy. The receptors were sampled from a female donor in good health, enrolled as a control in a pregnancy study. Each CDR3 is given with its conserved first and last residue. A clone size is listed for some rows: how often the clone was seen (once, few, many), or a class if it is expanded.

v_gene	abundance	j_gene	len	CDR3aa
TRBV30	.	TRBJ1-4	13	CALGGGTREKLFF
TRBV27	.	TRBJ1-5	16	CASSSSLEGSNQPQHF
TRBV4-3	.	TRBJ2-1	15	CASSQVMSSYNEQFF
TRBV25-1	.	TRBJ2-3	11	CAGHEGNTQYF
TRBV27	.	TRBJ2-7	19	CASSLTGVAGTFLSYEQYF
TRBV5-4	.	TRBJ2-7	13	CASRSGQNYEQYF
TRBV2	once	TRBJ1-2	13	CASIFQGIDGYTF
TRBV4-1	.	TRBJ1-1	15	CASSQGTGQGEKAFF
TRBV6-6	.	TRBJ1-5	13	CASRLDSNQPQHF
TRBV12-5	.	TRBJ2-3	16	CASGRPAGGTADTQYF
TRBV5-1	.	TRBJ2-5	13	CASSWPGEETQYF
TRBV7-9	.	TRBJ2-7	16	CASSLGAGQSSYEQYF
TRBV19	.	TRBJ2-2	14	CASIKGLNTGELFF
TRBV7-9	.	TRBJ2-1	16	CASSTGLAAPPNEQFF
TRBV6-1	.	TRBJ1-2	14	CASSDLWTGDGYTF
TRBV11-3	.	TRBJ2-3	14	CASSLRGETDTQYF
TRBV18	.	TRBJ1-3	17	CASSPVGQGDSGNTIYF
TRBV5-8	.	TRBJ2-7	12	CASSFDTYEQYF
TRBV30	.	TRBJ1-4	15	CAWSSLDRFNEKLFF
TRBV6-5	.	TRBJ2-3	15	CASTIGTSGTDTQYF
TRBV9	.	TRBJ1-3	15	CASSDGQRPGNTIYF
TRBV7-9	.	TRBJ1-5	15	CASSLGGLGNQPQHF
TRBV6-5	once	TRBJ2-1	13	CASSRGLADEQFF
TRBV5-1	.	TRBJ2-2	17	CASSTGLAGGNTGELFF
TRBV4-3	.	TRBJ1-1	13	CASSLDRLAEAFF
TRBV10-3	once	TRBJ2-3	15	CAISLGQASTDTQYF
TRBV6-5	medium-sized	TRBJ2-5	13	CASSLQGWKTQYF
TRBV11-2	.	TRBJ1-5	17	CASSLGTGGFGNQPQHF
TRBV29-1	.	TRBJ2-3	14	CSVEWAESTDTQYF
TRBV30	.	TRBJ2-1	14	CAARGGQDYNEQFF
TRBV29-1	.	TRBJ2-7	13	CSAQGHLSYEQYF
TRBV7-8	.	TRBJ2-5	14	CASSLAFGGETQYF
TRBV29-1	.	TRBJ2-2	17	CSAKGLLAGSNTGELFF
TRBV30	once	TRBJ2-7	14	CAWSLLGQTYEQYF
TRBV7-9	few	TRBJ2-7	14	CASSTRDWTYEQYF
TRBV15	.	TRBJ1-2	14	CATSLRTGLDGYTF
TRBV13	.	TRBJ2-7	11	CASSVQGEQYF
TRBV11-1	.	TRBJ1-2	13	CATLRRGGHGYTF
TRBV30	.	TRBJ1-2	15	CAWSGRTFLGYGYTF